The 4 T cell receptor beta chains presented below share a single source sample, sequenced in a study of human T cells and chemical hapten exposure. The time point was: pre-sensitization, week 0. Specified treatment: therapeutic diphenylcyclopropenone sensitization with weekly scalp DPC. TCRdb itself ran the RACE reads through MiXCR, one entry per CDR3 protein. The data show a few hundred thousand distinct CDR3 sequences, approximately 8.6% seen once. Sample: whole blood, taken in connection with sensitization to the hapten diphenylcyclopropenone (DPC). These receptors all stem from a woman between 40 and 55 years old with alopecia areata. Some clones in this sample may be carry-over from other donors' samples.

V and J are TRBV6-5 and TRBJ2-7; 13 bases fit TRBD2. Trimming took 5 bases from V and 4 from J; bases not matched to a gene: 8. The CDR3 spans 16 residues. Germline V gene sequence: CDR1 MNHEY, CDR2 SVGAGI. DNA of the CDR3: TGTGCCAGCAGTCCCTCGGGACTAGCGGGAATGTACGAGCAGTACTTC. The encoded protein is CASSPSGLAGMYEQYF.

This clonotype has just a few counts. The J gene is TRBJ2-7, the V gene TRBV6-1; D is perhaps TRBD1 (5 bases). Trimming took off 5 bases at V and 2 bases at J, with 13 bases between the two ends. CDR1 is MNHNS and CDR2 is SASEGT in the germline V gene. The CDR3 runs to 14 residues. CDR3 residues: CASSRTYEAYEQYF. The CDR3 DNA reads TGTGCCAGCAGTCGGACATACGAAGCCTACGAGCAGTACTTC.

Only a few counts were recorded for this clonotype. The chain recombines TRBV28 with TRBJ1-5; 10 bases fit TRBD1. Germline lookup yields CDR1 MDHEN and CDR2 SYDVKM. With 5 bases clipped from V and 12 bases from J, the junction kept 10 bases outside the gene matches. The CDR3 is 14 amino acids. The CDR3 DNA is TGTGCCAGCAGTCCGGGGACAGGGGCCATCGGCCAGCATTTT. This encodes CASSPGTGAIGQHF. Drawing the rest from reference TRBV28 and TRBJ1-5, the complete variable domain is DVKVTQSSRYLVKRTGEKVFLECVQDMDHENMFWYRQDPGLGLRLIYFSYDVKMKEKGDIPEGYSVSREKKERFSLILESASTNQTSMYLCASSPGTGAIGQHFGDGTRLSIL.

This clonotype turned up a few times. J is TRBJ2-2 and V is TRBV7-9, with 9 bases matching TRBD2. Germline V gives CDR1 SEHNR, CDR2 FQNEAQ (reference sequence). The J segment lost 5 bases and the V segment lost 4 bases, leaving 5 bases of the junction unmatched. The CDR3 covers 15 residues. CDR3 in amino acids: CASSSLAGMTGELFF. The DNA for the CDR3 is TGTGCCAGCAGCTCCCTAGCGGGAATGACCGGGGAGCTGTTTTTT.